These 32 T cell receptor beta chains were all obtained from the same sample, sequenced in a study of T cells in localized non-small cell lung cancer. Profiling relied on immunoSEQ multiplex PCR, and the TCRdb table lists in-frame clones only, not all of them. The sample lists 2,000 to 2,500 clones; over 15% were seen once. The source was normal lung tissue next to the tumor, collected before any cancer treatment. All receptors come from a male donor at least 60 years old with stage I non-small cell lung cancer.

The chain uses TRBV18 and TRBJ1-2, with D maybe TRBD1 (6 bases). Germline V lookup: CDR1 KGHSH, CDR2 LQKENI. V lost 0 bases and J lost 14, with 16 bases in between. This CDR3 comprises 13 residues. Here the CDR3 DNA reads TGTGCCAGCTCACCACCGGACAGCTACTCCTATACCTTC. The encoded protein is CASSPPDSYSYTF.

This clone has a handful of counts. The CDR3 loop is CASSIFSTGQETQYF. In DNA form, the CDR3 reads TGTGCCAGTAGTATATTCTCGACAGGACAAGAGACCCAGTACTTC. The rearrangement links TRBV19 to TRBJ2-5; maybe TRBD1 (6 bases). V was cut by 2 bases and J by 2 bases, with 12 bases left in between. The CDR3 has 15 residues. Germline V gene sequence: CDR1 LNHDA, CDR2 SQIVND (reference sequence).

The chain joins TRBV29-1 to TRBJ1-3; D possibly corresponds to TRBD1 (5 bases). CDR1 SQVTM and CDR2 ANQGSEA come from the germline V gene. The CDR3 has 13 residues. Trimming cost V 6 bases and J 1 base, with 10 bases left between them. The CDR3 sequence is CSVVGVSGNTIYF. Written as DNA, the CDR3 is TGCAGCGTCGTAGGGGTATCTGGAAACACCATATATTTT.

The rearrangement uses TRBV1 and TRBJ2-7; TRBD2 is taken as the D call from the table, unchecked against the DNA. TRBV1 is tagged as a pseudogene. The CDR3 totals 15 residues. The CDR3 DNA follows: TGCGCCAGCAGCCCAACTAGCGGGGGGGCGTACGAGCAGTACTTC. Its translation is CASSPTSGGAYEQYF.

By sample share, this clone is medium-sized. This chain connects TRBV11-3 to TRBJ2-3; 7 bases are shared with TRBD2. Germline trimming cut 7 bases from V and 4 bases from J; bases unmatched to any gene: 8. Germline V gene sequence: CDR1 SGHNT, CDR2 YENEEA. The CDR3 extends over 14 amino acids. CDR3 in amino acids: CASNMGLAADTQYF. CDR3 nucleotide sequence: TGTGCCAGCAACATGGGGCTAGCGGCAGATACGCAGTATTTT.

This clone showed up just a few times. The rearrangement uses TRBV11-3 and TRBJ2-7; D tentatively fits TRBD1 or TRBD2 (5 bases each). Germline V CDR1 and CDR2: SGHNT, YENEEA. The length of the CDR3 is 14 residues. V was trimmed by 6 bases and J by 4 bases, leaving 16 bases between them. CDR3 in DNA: TGTGCCAGCAGGTATGGGACGGCGGCGTACGAGCAGTACTTC. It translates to CASRYGTAAYEQYF.

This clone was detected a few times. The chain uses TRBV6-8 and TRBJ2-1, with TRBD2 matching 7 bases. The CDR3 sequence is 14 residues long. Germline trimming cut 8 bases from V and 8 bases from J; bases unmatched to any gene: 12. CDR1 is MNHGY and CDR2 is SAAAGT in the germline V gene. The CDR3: CASRAGAEPDEQFF. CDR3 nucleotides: TGTGCCAGCCGGGCGGGAGCTGAGCCAGATGAGCAGTTCTTC.

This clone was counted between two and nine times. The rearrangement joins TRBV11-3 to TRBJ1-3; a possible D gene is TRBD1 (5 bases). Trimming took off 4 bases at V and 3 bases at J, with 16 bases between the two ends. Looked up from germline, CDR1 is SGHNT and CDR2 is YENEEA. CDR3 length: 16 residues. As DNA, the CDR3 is TGTGCCAGCAGCTGGACCGGGGGGGTTGATGGAAACACCATATATTTT. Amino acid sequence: CASSWTGGVDGNTIYF.

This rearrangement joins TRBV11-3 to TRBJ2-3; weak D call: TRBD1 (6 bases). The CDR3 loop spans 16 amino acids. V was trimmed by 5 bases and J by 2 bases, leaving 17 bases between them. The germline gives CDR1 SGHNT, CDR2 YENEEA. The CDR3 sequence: CASSPQGQPYTDTQYF. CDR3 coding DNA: TGTGCCAGCAGCCCGCAGGGGCAGCCCTACACAGATACGCAGTATTTT. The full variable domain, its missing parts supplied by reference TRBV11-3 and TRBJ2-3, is EAGVVQSPRYKIIEKKQPVAFWCNPISGHNTLYWYLQNLGQGPELLIRYENEEAVDDSQLPKDRFSAERLKGVDSTLKIQPAELGDSAVYLCASSPQGQPYTDTQYFGPGTRLTVL.

In nucleotides, the CDR3 is TGTGCCTGGAGGGCGGGAGCCTACAATGAGCAGTTCTTC. Amino acid sequence: CAWRAGAYNEQFF. The V gene is TRBV30, the J gene TRBJ2-1; 7 bases agree with TRBD2. With 3 bases clipped from V and 2 bases from J, the junction kept 1 base outside the gene matches. Germline values: CDR1 GTSNPN, CDR2 SVGIG (reference sequence). The CDR3 runs 13 residues.

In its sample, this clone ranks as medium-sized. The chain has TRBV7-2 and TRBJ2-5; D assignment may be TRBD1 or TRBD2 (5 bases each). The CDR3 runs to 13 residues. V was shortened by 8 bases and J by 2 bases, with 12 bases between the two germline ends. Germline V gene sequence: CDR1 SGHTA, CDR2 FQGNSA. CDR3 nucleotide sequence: TGTGCCAGCGCCCGGTGGGGGCAAGAGACCCAGTACTTC. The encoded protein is CASARWGQETQYF.

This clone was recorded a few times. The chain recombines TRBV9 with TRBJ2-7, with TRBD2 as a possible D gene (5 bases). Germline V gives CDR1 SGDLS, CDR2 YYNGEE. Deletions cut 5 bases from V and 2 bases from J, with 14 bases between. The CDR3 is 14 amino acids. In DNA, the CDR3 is TGTGCCAGCAGTGAAGAGAGCGGACCCTACGAGCAGTACTTC. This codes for CASSEESGPYEQYF.

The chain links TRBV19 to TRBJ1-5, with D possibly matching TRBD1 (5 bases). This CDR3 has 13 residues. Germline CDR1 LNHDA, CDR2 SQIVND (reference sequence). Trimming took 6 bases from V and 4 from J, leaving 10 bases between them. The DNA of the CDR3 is TGTGCCAGTAGGATCCCAGGGAATCAGCCCCAGCATTTT. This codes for CASRIPGNQPQHF.

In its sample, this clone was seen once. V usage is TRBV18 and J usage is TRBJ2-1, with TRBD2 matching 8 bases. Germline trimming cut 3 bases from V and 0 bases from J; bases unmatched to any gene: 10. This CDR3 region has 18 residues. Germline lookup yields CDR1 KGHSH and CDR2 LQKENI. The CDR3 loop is CASSPYRGGESSYNEQFF. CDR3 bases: TGTGCCAGCTCACCCTACCGGGGGGGGGAAAGCTCCTACAATGAGCAGTTCTTC.

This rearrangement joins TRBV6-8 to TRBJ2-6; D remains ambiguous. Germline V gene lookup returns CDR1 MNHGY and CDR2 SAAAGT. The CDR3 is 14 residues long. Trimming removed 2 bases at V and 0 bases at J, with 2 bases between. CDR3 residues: CASSYSSGANVLTF. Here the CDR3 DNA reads TGTGCCAGCAGTTACAGCTCTGGGGCCAACGTCCTGACTTTC.

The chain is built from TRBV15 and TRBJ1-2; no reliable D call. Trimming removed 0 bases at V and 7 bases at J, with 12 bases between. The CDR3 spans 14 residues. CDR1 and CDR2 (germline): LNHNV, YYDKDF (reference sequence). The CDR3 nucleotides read TGTGCCACCAGCAGAGATAGGACCGTCGGTGGCTACACCTTC. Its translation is CATSRDRTVGGYTF.

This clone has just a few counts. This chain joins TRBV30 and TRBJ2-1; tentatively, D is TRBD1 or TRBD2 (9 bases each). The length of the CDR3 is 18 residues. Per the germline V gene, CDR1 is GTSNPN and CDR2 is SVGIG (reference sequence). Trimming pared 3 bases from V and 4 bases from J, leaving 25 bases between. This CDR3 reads CAWSTGTGSGRRYNEQFF. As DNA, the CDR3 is TGTGCCTGGAGCACCGGGACAGGGAGCGGGAGGCGATACAATGAGCAGTTCTTC.

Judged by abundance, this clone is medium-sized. The CDR3 DNA reads as TGTGCCAGCAGCTTAAACGCAGGACAGGGTATGGCTTTCTTT. Its translation: CASSLNAGQGMAFF. This sequence joins TRBV11-3 and TRBJ1-1; 8 nucleotides agree with TRBD1. Germline V lookup: CDR1 SGHNT, CDR2 YENEEA. Germline trimming cut 2 bases from V and 11 bases from J; bases unmatched to any gene: 10. CDR3 size: 14 residues.

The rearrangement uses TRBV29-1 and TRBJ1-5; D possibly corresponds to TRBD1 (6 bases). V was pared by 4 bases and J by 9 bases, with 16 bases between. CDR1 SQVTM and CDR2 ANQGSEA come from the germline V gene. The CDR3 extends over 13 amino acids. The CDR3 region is CSVGEGTRMPQHF. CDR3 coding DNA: TGCAGCGTTGGGGAGGGGACACGGATGCCCCAGCATTTT.

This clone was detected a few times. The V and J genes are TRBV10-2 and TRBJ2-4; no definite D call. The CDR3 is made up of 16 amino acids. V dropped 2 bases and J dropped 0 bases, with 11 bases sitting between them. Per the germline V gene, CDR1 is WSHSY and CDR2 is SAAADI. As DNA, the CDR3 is TGCGCCAGCAGTGAGCACCCGAGTCTAGCCAAAAACATTCAGTACTTC. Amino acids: CASSEHPSLAKNIQYF.

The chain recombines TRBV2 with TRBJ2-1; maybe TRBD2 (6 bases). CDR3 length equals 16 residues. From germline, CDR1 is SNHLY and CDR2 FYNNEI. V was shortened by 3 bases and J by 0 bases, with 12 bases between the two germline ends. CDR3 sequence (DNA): TGTGCCAGCAGTGATCTAGTGGGGGGCTCCTACAATGAGCAGTTCTTC. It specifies CASSDLVGGSYNEQFF.

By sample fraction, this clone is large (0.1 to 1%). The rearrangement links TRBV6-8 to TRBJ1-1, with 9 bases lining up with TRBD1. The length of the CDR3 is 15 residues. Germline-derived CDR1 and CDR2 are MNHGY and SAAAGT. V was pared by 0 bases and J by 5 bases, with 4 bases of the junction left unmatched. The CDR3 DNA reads TGTGCCAGCAGTTACTCCGGGACAGGGTTTACTGAAGCTTTCTTT. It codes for CASSYSGTGFTEAFF.

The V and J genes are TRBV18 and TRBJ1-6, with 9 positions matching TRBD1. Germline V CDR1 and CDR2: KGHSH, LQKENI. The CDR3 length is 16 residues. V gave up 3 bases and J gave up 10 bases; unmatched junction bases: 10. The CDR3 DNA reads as TGTGCCAGCTCACCTCTCCGACAGGGGGAGGGCTCACCCCTCCACTTT. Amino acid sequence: CASSPLRQGEGSPLHF.

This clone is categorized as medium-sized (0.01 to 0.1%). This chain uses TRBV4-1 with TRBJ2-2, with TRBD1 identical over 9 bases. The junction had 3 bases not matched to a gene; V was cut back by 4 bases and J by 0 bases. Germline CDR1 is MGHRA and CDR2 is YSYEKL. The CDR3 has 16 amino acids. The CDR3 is CASSRGQGPNTGELFF. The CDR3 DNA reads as TGCGCCAGCAGCCGTGGACAGGGGCCGAACACCGGGGAGCTGTTTTTT.

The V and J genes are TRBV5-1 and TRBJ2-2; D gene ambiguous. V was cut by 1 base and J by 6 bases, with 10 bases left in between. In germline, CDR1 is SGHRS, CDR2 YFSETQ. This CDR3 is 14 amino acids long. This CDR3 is CASSLFPDPGELFF. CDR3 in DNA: TGCGCCAGCAGCTTGTTCCCCGATCCCGGGGAGCTGTTTTTT.

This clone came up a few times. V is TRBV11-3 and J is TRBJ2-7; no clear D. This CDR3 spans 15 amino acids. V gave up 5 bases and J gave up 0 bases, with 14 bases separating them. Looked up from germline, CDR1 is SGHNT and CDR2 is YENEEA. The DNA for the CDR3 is TGTGCCAGCAGCCCGACCTTGGCGGACTCCTACGAGCAGTACTTC. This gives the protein CASSPTLADSYEQYF. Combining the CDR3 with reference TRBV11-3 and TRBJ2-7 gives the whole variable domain EAGVVQSPRYKIIEKKQPVAFWCNPISGHNTLYWYLQNLGQGPELLIRYENEEAVDDSQLPKDRFSAERLKGVDSTLKIQPAELGDSAVYLCASSPTLADSYEQYFGPGTRLTVT.

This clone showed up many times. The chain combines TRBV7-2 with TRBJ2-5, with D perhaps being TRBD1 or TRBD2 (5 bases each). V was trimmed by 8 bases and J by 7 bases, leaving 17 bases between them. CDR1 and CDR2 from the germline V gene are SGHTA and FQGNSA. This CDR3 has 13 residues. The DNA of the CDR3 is TGTGCCAGCGAACGGGACCGGAGATGGACCCAGTACTTC. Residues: CASERDRRWTQYF.

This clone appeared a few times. This chain's CDR3 is CASSYWTGDLEQYF. Here the CDR3 DNA reads TGTGCCAGCAGTTACTGGACAGGGGATCTCGAGCAGTACTTC. The chain is built from TRBV6-8 and TRBJ2-7, with TRBD1 identical over 9 bases. This CDR3 comprises 14 residues. V shed 1 base, J shed 6 bases, and the junction held 4 bases outside the gene matches. CDR1 and CDR2 from the germline V gene are MNHGY and SAAAGT.

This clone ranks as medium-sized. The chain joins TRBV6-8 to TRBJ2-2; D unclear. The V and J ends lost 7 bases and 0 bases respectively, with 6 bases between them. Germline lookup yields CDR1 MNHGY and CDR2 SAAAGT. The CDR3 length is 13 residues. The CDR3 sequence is CASTPSNTGELFF. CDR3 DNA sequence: TGTGCCAGCACCCCGTCGAACACCGGGGAGCTGTTTTTT.

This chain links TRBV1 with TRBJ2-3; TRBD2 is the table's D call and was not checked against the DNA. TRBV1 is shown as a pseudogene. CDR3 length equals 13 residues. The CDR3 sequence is CTSSPLRGGEQYF. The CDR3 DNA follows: TGCACCAGCAGCCCCCTCCGCGGGGGGGAGCAGTATTTT.

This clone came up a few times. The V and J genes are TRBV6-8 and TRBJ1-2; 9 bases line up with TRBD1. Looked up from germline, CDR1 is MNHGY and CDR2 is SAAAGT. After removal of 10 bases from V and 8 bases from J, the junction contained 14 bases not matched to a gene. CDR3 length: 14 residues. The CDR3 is CATLPGQGSGGYTF. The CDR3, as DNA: TGTGCCACACTACCGGGACAGGGTTCAGGAGGCTACACCTTC.

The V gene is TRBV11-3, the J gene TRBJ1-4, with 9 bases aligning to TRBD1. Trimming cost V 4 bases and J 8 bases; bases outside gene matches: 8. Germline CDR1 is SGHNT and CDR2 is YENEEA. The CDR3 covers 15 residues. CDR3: CASSSQQGAGEKLFF. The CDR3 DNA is TGTGCCAGCAGCTCCCAACAGGGGGCGGGAGAAAAACTGTTTTTT.